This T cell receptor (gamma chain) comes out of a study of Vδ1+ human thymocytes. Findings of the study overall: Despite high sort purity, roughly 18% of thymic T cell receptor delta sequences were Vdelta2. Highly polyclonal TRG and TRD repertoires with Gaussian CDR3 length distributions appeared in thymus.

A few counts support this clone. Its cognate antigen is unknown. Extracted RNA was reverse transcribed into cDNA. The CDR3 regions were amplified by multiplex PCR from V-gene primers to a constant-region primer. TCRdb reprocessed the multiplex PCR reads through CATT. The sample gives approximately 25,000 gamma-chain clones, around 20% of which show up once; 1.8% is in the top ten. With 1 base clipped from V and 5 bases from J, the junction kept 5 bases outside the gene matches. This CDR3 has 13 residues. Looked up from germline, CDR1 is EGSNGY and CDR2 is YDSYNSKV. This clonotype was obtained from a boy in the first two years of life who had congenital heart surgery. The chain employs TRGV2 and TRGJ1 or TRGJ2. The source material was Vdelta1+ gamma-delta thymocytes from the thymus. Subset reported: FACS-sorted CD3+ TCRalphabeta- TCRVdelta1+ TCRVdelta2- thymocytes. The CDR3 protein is CATWDGGDYKKLF. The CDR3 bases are TGTGCCACCTGGGACGGTGGAGATTATAAGAAACTCTTT.